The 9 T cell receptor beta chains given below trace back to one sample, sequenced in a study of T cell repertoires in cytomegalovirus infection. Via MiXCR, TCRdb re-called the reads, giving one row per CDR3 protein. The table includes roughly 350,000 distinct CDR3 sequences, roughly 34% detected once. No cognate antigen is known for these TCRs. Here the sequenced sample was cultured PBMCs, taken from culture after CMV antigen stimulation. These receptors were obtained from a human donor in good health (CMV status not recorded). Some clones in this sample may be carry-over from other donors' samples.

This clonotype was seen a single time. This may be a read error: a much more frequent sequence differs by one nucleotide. CDR3 region: CACSSNRDRGHPDTIYF. The CDR3 bases are TGTGCCTGCAGCTCGAACCGGGACAGGGGACATCCGGACACCATATATTTT. This chain joins TRBV7-2 and TRBJ1-3, with 10 bases identical to TRBD1. CDR3 length: 17 residues. CDR1 is SGHTA and CDR2 is FQGNSA in the germline V gene.

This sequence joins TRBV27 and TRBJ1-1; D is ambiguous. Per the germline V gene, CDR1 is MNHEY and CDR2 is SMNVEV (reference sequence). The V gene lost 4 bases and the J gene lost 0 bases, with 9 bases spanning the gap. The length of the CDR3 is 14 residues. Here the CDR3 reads CASSSPSLNTEAFF. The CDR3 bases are TGTGCCAGCAGTTCCCCGAGTCTGAACACTGAAGCTTTCTTT.

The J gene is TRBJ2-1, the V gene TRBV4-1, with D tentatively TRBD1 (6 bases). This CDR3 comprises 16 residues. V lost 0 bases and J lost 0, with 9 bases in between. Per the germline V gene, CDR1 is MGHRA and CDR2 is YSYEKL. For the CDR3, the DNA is TGCGCCAGCAGCCAAGACGTGGGGGCCTCCTACAATGAGCAGTTCTTC. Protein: CASSQDVGASYNEQFF.

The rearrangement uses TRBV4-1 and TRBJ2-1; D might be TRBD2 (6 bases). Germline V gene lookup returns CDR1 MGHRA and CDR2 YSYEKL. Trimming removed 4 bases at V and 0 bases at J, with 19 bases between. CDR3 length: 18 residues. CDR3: CASSLDFDRGSSYNEQFF. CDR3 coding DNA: TGCGCCAGCAGCCTAGATTTTGACCGGGGGAGCTCCTACAATGAGCAGTTCTTC.

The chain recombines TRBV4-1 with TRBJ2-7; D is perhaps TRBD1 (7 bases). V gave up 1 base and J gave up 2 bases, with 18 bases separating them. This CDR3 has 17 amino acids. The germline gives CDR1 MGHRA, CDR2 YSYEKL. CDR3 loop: CASSQGGDSLLTYEQYF. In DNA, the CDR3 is TGCGCCAGCAGCCAAGGGGGGGACAGTCTTCTAACCTACGAGCAGTACTTC.

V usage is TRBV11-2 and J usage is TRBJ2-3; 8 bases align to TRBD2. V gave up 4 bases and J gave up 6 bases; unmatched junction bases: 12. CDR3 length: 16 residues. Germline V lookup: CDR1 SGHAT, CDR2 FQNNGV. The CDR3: CASSWTSRFNMDTQYF. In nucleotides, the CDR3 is TGTGCCAGCAGCTGGACTAGCCGTTTTAATATGGATACGCAGTATTTT.

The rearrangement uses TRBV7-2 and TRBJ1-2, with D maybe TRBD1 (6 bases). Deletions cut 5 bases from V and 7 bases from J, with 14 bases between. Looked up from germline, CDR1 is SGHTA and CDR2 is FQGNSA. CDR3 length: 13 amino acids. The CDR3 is CASSGGGPGGYTF. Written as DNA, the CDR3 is TGTGCCAGCAGCGGGGGGGGCCCTGGTGGCTACACCTTC.

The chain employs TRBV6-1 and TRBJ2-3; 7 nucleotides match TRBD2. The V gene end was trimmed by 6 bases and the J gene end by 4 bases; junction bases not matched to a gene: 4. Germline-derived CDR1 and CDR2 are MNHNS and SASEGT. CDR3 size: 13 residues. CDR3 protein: CASRPTSADTQYF. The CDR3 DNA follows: TGTGCCAGCAGGCCTACTAGCGCAGATACGCAGTATTTT.

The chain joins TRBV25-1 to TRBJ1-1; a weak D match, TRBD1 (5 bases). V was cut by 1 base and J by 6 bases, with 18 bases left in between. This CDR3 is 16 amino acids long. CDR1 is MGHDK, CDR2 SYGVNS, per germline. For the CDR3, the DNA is TGTGCCAGCAGTGAATCCCGAATCAGGACAAAGGCTGAAGCTTTCTTT. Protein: CASSESRIRTKAEAFF.